This is a list of T cell receptor beta chains from one sample in a study of shared clonotypes between healthy human individuals. TCRdb's copy holds only in-frame clones and misses some; the assay was immunoSEQ multiplex PCR. The repertoire consists of about 520,000 clones, with 70% to 85% occurring once and the leading ten covering about 12%. The sequencing sample was made of PBMCs. The receptors were gathered from a woman aged 40 to 49 in good health. Some clones in this sample may be carry-over from other donors' samples. Both conserved end residues are part of each CDR3.

cdr3_aa	v_call	j_call
CASSFRGQSYGYTF	TRBV5-5	TRBJ1-2
CASSQGANTEAFF	TRBV14	TRBJ1-1
CASSFTANYGYTF	TRBV27	TRBJ1-2
CASTNLAGGPREQFF	TRBV2	TRBJ2-1
CASTGQLGGDTQYF	TRBV2	TRBJ2-3
CASSRLAGGSGELFF	TRBV2	TRBJ2-2
CASSKRGLAGSEQYF	TRBV21-1	TRBJ2-7
CASSRGRGENTEAFF	TRBV18	TRBJ1-1
CASSTREGAYNEQFF	TRBV6-6	TRBJ2-1
CASSQDRSRGETQYF	TRBV4-2	TRBJ2-5
CATSGGRSNSPLHF	TRBV15	TRBJ1-6
CASGRSGYTF	TRBV28	TRBJ1-2
CASSFPMNTEAFF	TRBV7-9	TRBJ1-1
CAWSPTGYEQYF	TRBV30	NA
CASSLSSYEQYF	TRBV7-9	TRBJ2-7
CASSLGTSGTTDTQYF	TRBV5-6	TRBJ2-3
CASTRVVGLGYGYTF	TRBV2	TRBJ1-2
CATNGGWANTGELFF	TRBV15	TRBJ2-2
CASSLDGPSSEQYF	TRBV7-6	TRBJ2-7
CASTPGTGAVQFF	TRBV7-9	TRBJ2-1
CASRGANTGELFF	TRBV28	TRBJ2-2
CASSVDSRSGELFF	TRBV9	TRBJ2-2
CASSLASGGVGTEAFF	TRBV11-2	TRBJ1-1
CASSPRDGTGELFF	TRBV18	TRBJ2-2
CASSPNPSNTEAFF	TRBV18	TRBJ1-1
CSVATASDERYF	TRBV29-1	TRBJ2-7
CASVQGTEAFF	TRBV6-5	TRBJ1-1
CASSLGGTGANVLTF	TRBV7-9	TRBJ2-6
CASSRTDTQYF	TRBV5-6	TRBJ2-3
CASKGQAYWYEQYF	TRBV2	TRBJ2-7
CASGGEDRFVLATGELFF	TRBV9	TRBJ2-2
CASKSPRGDTGELFF	TRBV19	TRBJ2-2
CASSSPGTVETQYF	TRBV28	TRBJ2-5
CASSLGPGAPYGYTF	TRBV7-2	TRBJ1-2
CASRAGLAGSYEQYF	TRBV2	TRBJ2-7
CASSFGSTGELFF	TRBV5-6	TRBJ2-2
CASSQLDPIEQYF	TRBV4-1	TRBJ2-5
CASSESDGRGSAEQFF	TRBV6-1	TRBJ2-1
CASSLMGTSGTLYTDTQYF	TRBV7-9	TRBJ2-3
CSVAATGGGEQYF	TRBV29-1	TRBJ2-7
CASRGVGGLSYEQYF	TRBV2	TRBJ2-7
CASSPSGTSDPDTQYF	TRBV14	TRBJ2-3
CASSYSHEPNTEAFF	TRBV6-5	TRBJ1-1
CASSRLAEVETQYF	TRBV19	TRBJ2-5
CASSNKRQGTYEQYF	TRBV7-9	TRBJ2-7
CAWSVPLAGYNEQFF	TRBV30	TRBJ2-1
CASSSTGLDQPQHF	TRBV6-6	TRBJ1-5
CASSTIPGTDTQYF	TRBV5-1	TRBJ2-3
CASRETGGNEKLFF	TRBV10-2	TRBJ1-4
CASSPRGRGRRETQYF	TRBV28	TRBJ2-5
CASSLTEIAGVNEQFF	TRBV7-3	TRBJ2-1
CASSLVASTYEQYF	TRBV7-2	TRBJ2-7
CATSRQGGSYEQYF	TRBV15	TRBJ2-7